These 18 T cell receptor beta chains were all obtained from the same sample, sequenced in a study of T cells after yellow fever vaccination. Via MiXCR, TCRdb re-called the 5' RACE reads, giving one row per CDR3 protein. The sample yields 200,000 to 250,000 distinct CDR3 sequences, roughly 3% seen once. This material consisted of CD4+ T cells sorted from PBMCs, taken 10 days after the yellow fever booster vaccination. The source of these receptors is a man aged 18 to 30 who received the YFV17D yellow fever vaccine.

On this clonotype: A read error may be the cause here, since a much bigger clone is one base away. In this CDR3 the conserved last residue, phenylalanine or tryptophan, is missing, so a read error is likely. The V and J genes are TRBV10-3 and TRBJ2-5; 8 nucleotides align to TRBD1. The CDR3 is made up of 15 amino acids. The V gene end was trimmed by 6 bases and the J gene end by 4 bases; junction bases not matched to a gene: 10. CDR1 and CDR2 (germline): ENHRY, SYGVKD. CDR3 protein: CAISQRTGTGETQYL. CDR3 in DNA: TGTGCCATCAGCCAACGGACAGGGACGGGAGAGACCCAGTACCTC.

This clonotype was counted at least ten times. The chain joins TRBV5-1 to TRBJ2-3; D is ambiguous. CDR3 size: 14 residues. The germline gives CDR1 SGHRS, CDR2 YFSETQ. Deletions cut 0 bases from V and 2 bases from J, with 7 bases between. CDR3 sequence reads: CASSLVGITDTQYF. The CDR3 nucleotides read TGCGCCAGCAGCTTGGTGGGAATCACAGATACGCAGTATTTT.

The CDR3 is CASSSPEGGGVYEQFF. CDR3 sequence (DNA): TGTGCCAGCAGTTCCCCTGAGGGCGGAGGGGTGTATGAGCAGTTCTTC. J is TRBJ2-1 and V is TRBV28, with D perhaps matching TRBD2 (6 bases). From germline, CDR1 is MDHEN and CDR2 SYDVKM. V lost 4 bases and J 8 bases, leaving 21 bases between the germline ends. CDR3 length equals 16 residues.

This clonotype was counted a few times. This chain uses TRBV7-6 with TRBJ2-3, with a weak D call TRBD1 (5 bases). The CDR3 totals 15 residues. The germline V gene encodes CDR1 SGHVS and CDR2 FNYEAQ. Trimming cost V 4 bases and J 2 bases, with 13 bases left between them. The CDR3 loop reads CASSSLGQSTDTQYF. CDR3 DNA sequence: TGTGCCAGCAGCTCGCTGGGGCAGTCCACAGATACGCAGTATTTT.

This clonotype was recorded at least ten times. The chain links TRBV6-2 or TRBV6-3 to TRBJ2-1; 12 nucleotides agree with TRBD2. J gave up 0 bases and V 10 bases, and 4 bases lay outside the gene matches. Per germline, CDR1 MNHEY and CDR2 SVGEGT. CDR3 length: 15 amino acids. The CDR3 DNA follows: TGTGCCAAGACTAGCGGGGGTATCTCCTACAATGAGCAGTTCTTC. This sequence encodes CAKTSGGISYNEQFF.

This clonotype was found many times. V gene TRBV7-8 combines with J gene TRBJ2-7; D is unclear. CDR1 and CDR2 (germline): SGHVS, FQNEAQ. The CDR3 length is 11 residues. Trimming removed 5 bases from V and 7 bases from J, with 9 bases in between. The CDR3 sequence is CASSRTGEQYF. In DNA form, the CDR3 reads TGTGCCAGCAGCCGTACCGGGGAGCAGTACTTC.

Ten or more counts support this clonotype. This chain uses TRBV4-2 with TRBJ1-5; D remains unclear. Germline assignment: CDR1 LGHNA and CDR2 YNFKEQ. The CDR3 has 13 amino acids. V was cut by 0 bases and J by 5 bases, with 5 bases left in between. CDR3 DNA: TGTGCCAGCAGCCAAGAGCCAGATCAGCCCCAGCATTTT. It codes for CASSQEPDQPQHF.

The genes are TRBV9 and TRBJ2-2; D gene uncertain. The CDR3 covers 14 residues. V gave up 0 bases and J gave up 4 bases, with 7 bases separating them. In germline, CDR1 is SGDLS, CDR2 YYNGEE. The DNA for the CDR3 is TGTGCCAGCAGCGTAGTAGGGTCCACCGGGGAGCTGTTTTTT. Translating it yields CASSVVGSTGELFF.

The chain joins TRBV15 to TRBJ2-3, with D possibly matching TRBD1 (5 bases). The CDR3 sequence is 14 residues long. The germline V gene encodes CDR1 LNHNV and CDR2 YYDKDF (reference sequence). V was shortened by 3 bases and J by 4 bases, with 11 bases between the two germline ends. DNA for the CDR3: TGTGCCACCAGCAGTATTTGGGGCCCAGATACGCAGTATTTT. It translates to CATSSIWGPDTQYF.

The chain joins TRBV5-4 to TRBJ2-5; 9 nucleotides align to TRBD2. The CDR3 is 14 amino acids. V dropped 4 bases and J dropped 3; count of bases not matched to a gene: 4. The germline CDR1 and CDR2 sequences are SGHNT and YYREEE (reference sequence). In DNA, the CDR3 is TGTGCCAGCAGCCCCTCTAGCGGGGAAGAGACCCAGTACTTC. Translating gives CASSPSSGEETQYF.

The chain carries TRBV11-2 and TRBJ2-4; possibly TRBD1 or TRBD2 for D (5 bases each). Per germline, CDR1 SGHAT and CDR2 FQNNGV. The CDR3 sequence is 17 residues long. The V end lost 0 bases, the J end lost 1 base, and 13 bases lay between the germline ends. The CDR3 loop is CASSLDWRWGAKNIQYF. Written as DNA, the CDR3 is TGTGCCAGCAGCTTAGACTGGAGATGGGGGGCCAAAAACATTCAGTACTTC.

This clonotype was counted ten times or more. CDR3 sequence (DNA): TGTGCCAGCAGCCTACATACCGGACTGATGAACACTGAAGCTTTCTTT. The encoded protein is CASSLHTGLMNTEAFF. The V gene is TRBV5-5, the J gene TRBJ1-1; D gene ambiguous. The germline gives CDR1 SGHKS, CDR2 YYEKEE (reference sequence). Trimming removed 4 bases at V and 0 bases at J, with 16 bases between. The CDR3 contains 16 residues.

The gene calls are TRBV5-5 and TRBJ2-3, with D perhaps being TRBD1 or TRBD2 (6 bases each). Germline V gives CDR1 SGHKS, CDR2 YYEKEE (reference sequence). The CDR3 consists of 15 residues. V was clipped by 4 bases and J by 4 bases, with 16 bases between them. DNA of the CDR3: TGTGCCAGCAGCAGGGGGGCCTCCATGGCAGATACGCAGTATTTT. This gives the protein CASSRGASMADTQYF.

The table lists this clonotype with many counts. The chain combines TRBV14 with TRBJ2-5, with 8 bases aligning to TRBD2. This CDR3 region has 14 residues. The trim removed 4 bases at V and 5 bases at J, leaving 6 bases unmatched. CDR1 SGHDN and CDR2 FVKESK come from the germline V gene. The CDR3 coding sequence is TGTGCCAGCAGCCTACTAGCGGCCGTTGAGACCCAGTACTTC. Its translation: CASSLLAAVETQYF.

The rearrangement uses TRBV12-5 and TRBJ1-1, with D perhaps matching TRBD1 (5 bases). Trimming pared 1 base from V and 4 bases from J, leaving 7 bases between. The CDR3 loop spans 13 amino acids. The germline CDR1 and CDR2 sequences are LGHNT and FRNRAP. The CDR3 bases are TGTGCTAGTGGTTTGGGAGGGGCCACTGAAGCTTTCTTT. Protein: CASGLGGATEAFF.

The table lists this clonotype with a few counts. The gene calls are TRBV5-5 and TRBJ2-3; 12 positions agree with TRBD2. The germline V gene encodes CDR1 SGHKS and CDR2 YYEKEE (reference sequence). The CDR3 totals 14 residues. V was pared by 2 bases and J by 7 bases, with 2 bases of the junction left unmatched. CDR3 in DNA: TGTGCCAGCAGCTTAGGACTAGCGGGGAATACGCAGTATTTT. It is translated as CASSLGLAGNTQYF.

The V call is TRBV11-2, the J call TRBJ1-2; 7 nucleotides line up with TRBD1. Looked up from germline, CDR1 is SGHAT and CDR2 is FQNNGV. CDR3 length equals 18 residues. V dropped 6 bases and J dropped 5; count of bases not matched to a gene: 21. The CDR3 sequence is CASSPRDRTKFRGYGYTF. Written as DNA, the CDR3 is TGTGCCAGCAGTCCCCGGGACAGAACTAAATTCCGGGGGTATGGCTACACCTTC.

In this sample, this clonotype turned up many times. The chain couples TRBV25-1 to TRBJ2-5; D is ambiguous. V lost 2 bases, J lost 2 bases, and 9 bases lay in between. Germline V gene lookup returns CDR1 MGHDK and CDR2 SYGVNS. The CDR3 loop spans 14 amino acids. CDR3 in amino acids: CASSEGQLQETQYF. DNA of the CDR3: TGTGCCAGCAGTGAAGGCCAGCTGCAAGAGACCCAGTACTTC.